The 23 T cell receptor beta chains listed next were all sequenced from one sample in a study of blood T cells in healthy people across ages. Primed by a sample-barcoded 5' primer and a J-beta primer mix, a second PCR proceeded for about 6 to 11 cycles. TCRdb itself ran the 5' RACE reads through MiXCR, one entry per CDR3 protein. The repertoire has 450,000 to 600,000 distinct CDR3 sequences, about 27% of them found once; the top ten carry over 3.5%. These data were likewise used in another study, on T cells of mothers and their children.

Source material: blood. The receptors come from a boy aged 2 to 9 in good health.

This clonotype was seen a handful of times. The rearrangement joins TRBV18 to TRBJ2-5; tentatively, D is TRBD2 (5 bases). V lost 1 base to trimming and J lost 1 base, with 10 bases between them. This CDR3 region has 15 residues. Germline V gene data show CDR1 as KGHSH and CDR2 as LQKENI. The DNA for the CDR3 is TGTGCCAGCTCACCACGGGGAGCGGTCCAAGAGACCCAGTACTTC. It translates to CASSPRGAVQETQYF.

The chain links TRBV5-1 to TRBJ1-4, with a weak D call TRBD1 (5 bases). The CDR3 totals 14 residues. Trimming took 4 bases from V and 5 from J, leaving 12 bases between them. The germline V gene has CDR1 SGHRS and CDR2 YFSETQ. CDR3 loop: CASSQDSRNEKLFF. CDR3 sequence (DNA): TGCGCCAGCAGCCAAGACAGCCGGAATGAAAAACTGTTTTTT.

The chain uses TRBV13 and TRBJ2-5, with 10 bases that match TRBD1. The CDR3 is 16 amino acids. The V segment lost 6 bases and the J segment 4 bases; nucleotides outside the gene matches: 11. Germline V lookup: CDR1 PRHDT, CDR2 FYEKMQ (reference sequence). CDR3 residues: CASSRDGQGGLETQYF. In DNA, the CDR3 is TGTGCCAGCAGTCGAGACGGACAGGGGGGTTTAGAGACCCAGTACTTC.

The chain is built from TRBV9 and TRBJ1-1; D unresolved. Per the germline V gene, CDR1 is SGDLS and CDR2 is YYNGEE. CDR3 length: 14 amino acids. The V and J ends lost 0 bases and 4 bases respectively, with 10 bases between them. The CDR3 coding sequence is TGTGCCAGCAGCGTAGAAGATTACAGCACTGAAGCTTTCTTT. As protein: CASSVEDYSTEAFF.

The genes are TRBV6-2 or TRBV6-3 and TRBJ1-6, with D possibly matching TRBD1 (5 bases). Trimming cost V 5 bases and J 7 bases, with 12 bases left between them. Germline lookup yields CDR1 MNHEY and CDR2 SVGEGT. This CDR3 spans 14 amino acids. The CDR3 is CASSGDHANSPLHF. In DNA form, the CDR3 reads TGTGCCAGCAGTGGGGACCATGCGAATTCACCCCTCCACTTT.

The V and J genes are TRBV6-5 and TRBJ2-2; no reliable D call. Trimming cost V 6 bases and J 8 bases, with 13 bases left between them. The CDR3 sequence is 13 residues long. Germline V gene sequence: CDR1 MNHEY, CDR2 SVGAGI. CDR3 residues: CASSPQLRGELFF. The CDR3 region has the DNA TGTGCCAGCAGCCCCCAGCTAAGGGGGGAGCTGTTTTTT.

This clonotype was seen more than once but under ten times. The rearrangement uses TRBV12-3 or TRBV12-4 and TRBJ2-5; D is possibly TRBD2 (6 bases). CDR3 length: 13 amino acids. The V end was cut by 6 bases, the J end by 9 bases, with 17 bases between. The CDR3 DNA is TGTGCCAGCAGCGGGAGCCTAGGGAAGGCCCAGTACTTC. It specifies CASSGSLGKAQYF.

This clonotype was detected many times. This rearrangement joins TRBV14 to TRBJ2-6; the D gene is possibly TRBD1 (6 bases). Deletions cut 4 bases from V and 13 bases from J, with 11 bases between. Germline V gene lookup returns CDR1 SGHDN and CDR2 FVKESK. The CDR3 covers 12 residues. The DNA of the CDR3 is TGTGCCAGCAGCCCGAAGGGGGTTGTCCTGACTTTC. Its protein is CASSPKGVVLTF.

The chain employs TRBV2 and TRBJ2-3, with a possible D match to TRBD1 (6 bases). V was pared by 4 bases and J by 3 bases, with 11 bases between. Germline loops: CDR1 SNHLY, CDR2 FYNNEI. The CDR3 loop spans 14 amino acids. CDR3 in amino acids: CASSVTGKTDTQYF. For the CDR3, the DNA is TGTGCCAGCAGTGTTACAGGGAAGACAGATACGCAGTATTTT.

This clonotype was counted at least ten times. The chain joins TRBV25-1 to TRBJ2-2, with TRBD2 as a possible D gene (6 bases). The CDR3 covers 14 residues. The germline V gene encodes CDR1 MGHDK and CDR2 SYGVNS. Deletions cut 5 bases from V and 5 bases from J, with 12 bases between. The chain's CDR3 is CASSLGTDTGELFF. The CDR3 DNA is TGTGCCAGCAGTCTCGGGACTGATACCGGGGAGCTGTTTTTT.

This clonotype was found a few times. The rearrangement uses TRBV11-1 and TRBJ2-1, with 12 bases that match TRBD2. Germline CDR1 SGHAT, CDR2 FQDESV (reference sequence). This CDR3 spans 20 amino acids. The V and J ends lost 5 bases and 0 bases, in that order; junction bases with no gene match: 14. The chain's CDR3 is CASSHLAGGPHQSSYNEQFF. The CDR3 DNA follows: TGTGCCAGCAGCCACCTAGCGGGAGGGCCGCACCAAAGCTCCTACAATGAGCAGTTCTTC.

The chain has TRBV12-3 or TRBV12-4 and TRBJ1-3, with 7 bases fitting TRBD1. Trimming at V came to 2 bases and at J to 16 bases, leaving 8 bases not matched to a gene. The CDR3 totals 12 residues. In nucleotides, the CDR3 is TGTGCCAGCAGTTTATCCTCGACAGGGATGTATTTT. Translating it yields CASSLSSTGMYF.

This chain links TRBV15 with TRBJ2-3; D unclear. CDR1 is LNHNV and CDR2 is YYDKDF in the germline V gene (reference sequence). The CDR3 is 15 residues long. Trimming left V 0 bases short and J 0 bases short, with 7 bases between. This chain's CDR3 is CATSRDPSSTDTQYF. The CDR3 nucleotides read TGTGCCACCAGCAGAGATCCGTCTAGCACAGATACGCAGTATTTT.

The rearrangement links TRBV27 to TRBJ2-1; perhaps TRBD2 as D (7 bases). This CDR3 region has 17 residues. Trimming cost V 3 bases and J 4 bases, with 19 bases left between them. Germline V gives CDR1 MNHEY, CDR2 SMNVEV (reference sequence). The chain's CDR3 is CASSLGGAWGVYNEQFF. CDR3 bases: TGTGCCAGCAGTTTGGGGGGGGCTTGGGGGGTATACAATGAGCAGTTCTTC.

The gene calls are TRBV9 and TRBJ2-3; tentative D call: TRBD1 (5 bases). The germline gives CDR1 SGDLS, CDR2 YYNGEE. V gave up 0 bases and J gave up 6 bases, with 11 bases separating them. This CDR3 comprises 14 residues. The CDR3 DNA follows: TGTGCCAGCAGCGTAGAGGGGCCCGGGGATACGCAGTATTTT. The encoded protein is CASSVEGPGDTQYF.

V and J are TRBV6-5 and TRBJ1-2; D unresolved. This CDR3 has 13 amino acids. The V end was cut by 2 bases, the J end by 4 bases, with 8 bases between. CDR1 and CDR2 (germline): MNHEY, SVGAGI. CDR3 in DNA: TGTGCCAGCAGTTACGGGCTTCTCTATGGCTACACCTTC. Translated: CASSYGLLYGYTF.

This clonotype was seen ten or more times. The chain links TRBV30 to TRBJ2-4, with a possible D match to TRBD1 (5 bases). Trimming shortened V by 2 bases and J by 0 bases, and 11 bases separated the two germline ends. The CDR3 has 15 residues. Germline V gene sequence: CDR1 GTSNPN, CDR2 SVGIG (reference sequence). The CDR3 here is CAWSQTGVAKNIQYF. The DNA for the CDR3 is TGTGCCTGGAGTCAAACAGGCGTAGCCAAAAACATTCAGTACTTC.

The chain couples TRBV20-1 to TRBJ2-5; possible D gene TRBD1, 6 bases. Looked up from germline, CDR1 is DFQATT and CDR2 is SNEGSKA (reference sequence). Trimming stripped 5 bases from V and 4 bases from J, with 14 bases between. This CDR3 is 13 amino acids long. CDR3 DNA: TGCAGTGCTGAACTTCAGGGGAGAGAGACCCAGTACTTC. Translating gives CSAELQGRETQYF.

The V call is TRBV6-2 or TRBV6-3, the J call TRBJ1-6, with D possibly being TRBD1 (5 bases). Germline V gives CDR1 MNHEY, CDR2 SVGEGT. Trimming shortened V by 5 bases and J by 6 bases, and 17 bases separated the two germline ends. This CDR3 region has 16 residues. Here the CDR3 DNA reads TGTGCCAGCAGTCGCCCCGCGAGACAGAGTAATTCACCCCTCCACTTT. It translates to CASSRPARQSNSPLHF.

V is TRBV2 and J is TRBJ1-2; D unresolved. Trimming stripped 1 base from V and 3 bases from J, with 6 bases between. Germline V gene data show CDR1 as SNHLY and CDR2 as FYNNEI. This CDR3 is built from 13 residues. As DNA, the CDR3 is TGTGCCAGCAGTGAAGTCGCTTACTATGGCTACACCTTC. Translation gives CASSEVAYYGYTF.

This clonotype was counted once. J is TRBJ2-3 and V is TRBV10-3; 9 bases are a match to TRBD1. The germline gives CDR1 ENHRY, CDR2 SYGVKD. V lost 7 bases to trimming and J lost 4 bases; unmatched junction nucleotides: 6. This CDR3 spans 14 amino acids. CDR3 amino acids: CAINDRGIADTQYF. The DNA of the CDR3 is TGTGCCATCAATGACAGGGGGATCGCAGATACGCAGTATTTT.

The rearrangement uses TRBV12-3 or TRBV12-4 and TRBJ2-3, with D possibly being TRBD2 (6 bases). The V and J ends lost 0 bases and 0 bases respectively, with 13 bases between them. The CDR3 length is 17 residues. CDR3 coding DNA: TGTGCCAGCAGTTTAGCGGCCGGCGGGGAGAGCACAGATACGCAGTATTTT. Translating gives CASSLAAGGESTDTQYF.

The chain carries TRBV6-1 and TRBJ1-2; no firm D call. Germline assignment: CDR1 MNHNS and CDR2 SASEGT. The CDR3 is 16 amino acids. V was shortened by 0 bases and J by 2 bases, with 13 bases between the two germline ends. For the CDR3, the DNA is TGTGCCAGCAGTGAAGCTTTACGGGCCCGGAACTATGGCTACACCTTC. It encodes CASSEALRARNYGYTF.